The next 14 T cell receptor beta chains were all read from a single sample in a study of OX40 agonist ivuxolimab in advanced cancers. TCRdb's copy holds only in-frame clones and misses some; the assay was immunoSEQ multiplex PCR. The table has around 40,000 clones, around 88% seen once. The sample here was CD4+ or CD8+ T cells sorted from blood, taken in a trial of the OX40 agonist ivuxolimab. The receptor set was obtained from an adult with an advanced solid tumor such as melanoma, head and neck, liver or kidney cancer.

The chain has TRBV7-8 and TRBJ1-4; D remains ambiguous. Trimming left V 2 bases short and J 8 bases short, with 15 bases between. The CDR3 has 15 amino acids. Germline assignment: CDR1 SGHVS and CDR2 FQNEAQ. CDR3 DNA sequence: TGTGCCAGCAGCTTACTTTCCAGGAGTTTCGAAAAACTGTTTTTT. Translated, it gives CASSLLSRSFEKLFF.

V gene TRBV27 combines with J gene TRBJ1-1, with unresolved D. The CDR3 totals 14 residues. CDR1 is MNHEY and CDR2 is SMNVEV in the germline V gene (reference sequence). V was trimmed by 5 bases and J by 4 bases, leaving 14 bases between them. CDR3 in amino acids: CASSLTRTGTEAFF. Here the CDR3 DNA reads TGTGCCAGCAGTCTAACAAGGACGGGCACTGAAGCTTTCTTT.

For the CDR3, the DNA is TGTGCCAGCAGCTTACGCGGGGTGAGCTACGAGCAGTACTTC. It encodes CASSLRGVSYEQYF. The chain couples TRBV13 to TRBJ2-7; possibly TRBD2 for D (6 bases). The germline V gene encodes CDR1 PRHDT and CDR2 FYEKMQ (reference sequence). The CDR3 is 14 residues long. Between the trimmed V and J ends, which lost 2 bases and 3 bases, there was a span of 11 bases.

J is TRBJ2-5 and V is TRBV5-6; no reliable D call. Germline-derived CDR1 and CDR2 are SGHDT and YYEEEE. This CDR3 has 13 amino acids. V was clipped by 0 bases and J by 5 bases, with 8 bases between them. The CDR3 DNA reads TGTGCCAGCAGCTTGGTTGGCGTGGAGACCCAGTACTTC. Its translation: CASSLVGVETQYF.

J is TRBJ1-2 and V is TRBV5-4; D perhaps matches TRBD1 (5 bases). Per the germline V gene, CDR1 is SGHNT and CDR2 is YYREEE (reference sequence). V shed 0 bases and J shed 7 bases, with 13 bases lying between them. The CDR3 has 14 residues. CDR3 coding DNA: TGTGCCAGCAGCTTGGAGGCAGGGTCGCGTGGCTACACCTTC. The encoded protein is CASSLEAGSRGYTF.

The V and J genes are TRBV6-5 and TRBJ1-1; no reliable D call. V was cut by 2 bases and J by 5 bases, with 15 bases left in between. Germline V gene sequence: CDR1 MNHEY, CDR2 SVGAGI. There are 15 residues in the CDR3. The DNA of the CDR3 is TGTGCCAGCAGTTACGGGAGCCCACAGTATACTGAAGCTTTCTTT. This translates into CASSYGSPQYTEAFF.

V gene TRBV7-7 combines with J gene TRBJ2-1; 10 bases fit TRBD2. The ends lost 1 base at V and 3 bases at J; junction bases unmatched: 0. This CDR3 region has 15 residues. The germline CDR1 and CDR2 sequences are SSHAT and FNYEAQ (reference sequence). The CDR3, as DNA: TGTGCCAGCAGCTTAGGGACTAGCGGCTACAATGAGCAGTTCTTC. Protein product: CASSLGTSGYNEQFF.

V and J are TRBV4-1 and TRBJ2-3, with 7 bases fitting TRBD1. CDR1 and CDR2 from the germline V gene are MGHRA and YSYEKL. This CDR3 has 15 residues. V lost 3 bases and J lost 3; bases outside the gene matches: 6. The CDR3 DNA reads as TGCGCCAGCAGCCACCCGACAGGGAGTACAGATACGCAGTATTTT. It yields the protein CASSHPTGSTDTQYF.

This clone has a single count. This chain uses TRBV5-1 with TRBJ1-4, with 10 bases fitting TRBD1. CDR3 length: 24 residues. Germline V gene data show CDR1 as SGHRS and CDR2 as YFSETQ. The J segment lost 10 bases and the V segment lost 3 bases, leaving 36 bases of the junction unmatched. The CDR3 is CASSWDPGTGDSTLRLGYIGKLFF. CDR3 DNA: TGCGCCAGCAGCTGGGATCCGGGGACAGGGGACTCAACCCTTAGACTCGGGTATATCGGAAAACTGTTTTTT. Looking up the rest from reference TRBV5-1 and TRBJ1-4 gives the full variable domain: KAGVTQTPRYLIKTRGQQVTLSCSPISGHRSVSWYQQTPGQGLQFLFEYFSETQRNKGNFPGRFSGRQFSNSRSEMNVSTLELGDSALYLCASSWDPGTGDSTLRLGYIGKLFFGSGTQLSVL.

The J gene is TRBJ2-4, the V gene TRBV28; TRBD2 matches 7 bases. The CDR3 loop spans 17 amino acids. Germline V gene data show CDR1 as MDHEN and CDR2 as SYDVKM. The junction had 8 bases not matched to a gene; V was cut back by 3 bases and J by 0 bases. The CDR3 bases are TGTGCCAGCAGTTTCATGGGAGGGGCCATAGCCAAAAACATTCAGTACTTC. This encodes CASSFMGGAIAKNIQYF.

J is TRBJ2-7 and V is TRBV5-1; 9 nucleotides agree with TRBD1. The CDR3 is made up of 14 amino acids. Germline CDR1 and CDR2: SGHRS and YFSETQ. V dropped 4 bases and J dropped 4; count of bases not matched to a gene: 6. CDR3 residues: CASSLAQGAYEQYF. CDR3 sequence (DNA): TGCGCCAGCAGCCTTGCACAGGGGGCGTACGAGCAGTACTTC.

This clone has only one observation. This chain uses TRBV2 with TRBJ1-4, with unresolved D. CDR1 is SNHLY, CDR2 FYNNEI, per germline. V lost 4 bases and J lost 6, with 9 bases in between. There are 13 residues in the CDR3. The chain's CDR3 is CASSAWADEKLFF. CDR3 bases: TGTGCCAGCAGTGCTTGGGCGGATGAAAAACTGTTTTTT.

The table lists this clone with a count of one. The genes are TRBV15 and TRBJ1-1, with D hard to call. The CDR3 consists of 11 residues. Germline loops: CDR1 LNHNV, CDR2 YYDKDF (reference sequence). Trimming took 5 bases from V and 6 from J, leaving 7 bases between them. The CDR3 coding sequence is TGTGCCACCAGCTACCGGGCTGAAGCTTTCTTT. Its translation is CATSYRAEAFF. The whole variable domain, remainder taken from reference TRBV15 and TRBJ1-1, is DAMVIQNPRYQVTQFGKPVTLSCSQTLNHNVMYWYQQKSSQAPKLLFHYYDKDFNNEADTPDNFQSRRPNTSFCFLDIRSPGLGDTAMYLCATSYRAEAFFGQGTRLTVV.

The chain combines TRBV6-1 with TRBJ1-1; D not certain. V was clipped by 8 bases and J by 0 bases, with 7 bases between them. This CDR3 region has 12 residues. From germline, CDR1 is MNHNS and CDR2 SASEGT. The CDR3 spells CASSTMNTEAFF. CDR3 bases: TGTGCCAGCTCGACAATGAACACTGAAGCTTTCTTT.